This paragraph covers one T cell receptor beta chain sequence. Antigen unknown. Method: immunoSEQ multiplex PCR; TCRdb's copy keeps in-frame clones and lacks some. This table holds about 81,000 clones, under 90% found once. The data originate from a study of OX40 agonist ivuxolimab in advanced cancers. Study results and caveats: Expanded peripheral T-cell antigen specificity went undetermined. On average, a greater number of expanded clones characterised CD8+ T cells relative to CD4+.

This material consisted of CD4+ or CD8+ T cells sorted from blood, taken in a trial of the OX40 agonist ivuxolimab. The receptor's source is an adult with an advanced solid tumor such as melanoma, head and neck, liver or kidney cancer.

The CDR3, as DNA: TGCAGCGTTGATTCCGGACAGGGGGCTCTTGGTGAGCAGTTCTTC. This gives the protein CSVDSGQGALGEQFF. The chain joins TRBV29-1 to TRBJ2-1, with 11 bases aligning to TRBD1. Germline loops: CDR1 SQVTM, CDR2 ANQGSEA. Trimming cost V 3 bases and J 9 bases; bases outside gene matches: 10. The CDR3 extends over 15 amino acids.